Listed here are 25 T cell receptor beta chains from one sample, sequenced in a study of cytomegalovirus exposure and HLA in healthy donors (dated 2017 in TCRdb). Library generation was performed with the immunoSEQ multiplex PCR assay. As stored in TCRdb, this immuneACCESS dataset retains in-frame rearrangements with V and J assigned. A fraction of the clones does not appear; measured against another copy, unresolved V genes explain less than half of the discrepancy, and the remainder lacks a known reason. The sample data list about 98,000 clones, and over 75% of these were observed just once. Of the sample, approximately 5.8% is held by the ten largest clones. The specimen sequenced was PBMCs. All receptors come from a young man in good health and CMV-seropositive.

V gene TRBV6-1 combines with J gene TRBJ2-3, with D tentatively TRBD1 (6 bases). This CDR3 comprises 15 residues. Between the trimmed V and J ends, which lost 6 bases and 2 bases, there was a span of 15 bases. Germline V gives CDR1 MNHNS, CDR2 SASEGT. The CDR3 nucleotides are TGTGCCAGCAGCCAAAAGGACAGATCCACAGATACGCAGTATTTT. Translation: CASSQKDRSTDTQYF.

This chain uses TRBV19 with TRBJ1-2, with D uncertain. Germline V CDR1 and CDR2: LNHDA, SQIVND (reference sequence). The CDR3 loop spans 10 amino acids. Trimming left V 11 bases short and J 6 bases short, with 10 bases between. For the CDR3, the DNA is TGTGCCTATAACCGGGATGGCTACACCTTC. Protein product: CAYNRDGYTF.

This chain connects TRBV4-2 to TRBJ2-1; 10 bases line up with TRBD2. Per the germline V gene, CDR1 is LGHNA and CDR2 is YNFKEQ. J gave up 2 bases and V 1 base, and 5 bases lay outside the gene matches. The CDR3 totals 17 residues. In nucleotides, the CDR3 is TGTGCCAGCAGCCAAGGCCCTAGCGGGAGTACCTACAATGAGCAGTTCTTC. Its translation: CASSQGPSGSTYNEQFF.

The chain uses TRBV5-4 and TRBJ2-1; 10 bases agree with TRBD2. This CDR3 comprises 16 residues. Per germline, CDR1 SGHNT and CDR2 YYREEE (reference sequence). The J segment lost 3 bases and the V segment lost 4 bases, leaving 7 bases of the junction unmatched. The DNA of the CDR3 is TGTGCCAGCAGCCTAAGGACTAGCGGAGTCTACAATGAGCAGTTCTTC. Translated: CASSLRTSGVYNEQFF.

The rearrangement links TRBV4-3 to TRBJ2-7; TRBD1 is a possible D gene (6 bases). The CDR3 loop spans 14 amino acids. The V gene's germline CDR1 is LGHNA and CDR2 YSLEER. The ends were cut back, 0 bases at V and 3 bases at J, with 9 bases in the middle. The CDR3 is CASSQDLQGYEQYF. The CDR3 region has the DNA TGCGCCAGCAGCCAAGATTTACAGGGCTACGAGCAGTACTTC.

The V call is TRBV4-1, the J call TRBJ1-2, with 7 bases matching TRBD1. V dropped 4 bases and J dropped 0; count of bases not matched to a gene: 8. The CDR3 spans 16 residues. In germline, CDR1 is MGHRA, CDR2 YSYEKL. The DNA of the CDR3 is TGCGCCAGCAGCCGAACCCCGACAGGGACTAACTATGGCTACACCTTC. It encodes CASSRTPTGTNYGYTF.

This clone turned up a few times. The CDR3 sequence is CAISESGLAGGSYEQYF. The CDR3 DNA reads TGTGCCATCAGTGAGTCGGGTCTAGCGGGAGGGTCCTACGAGCAGTACTTC. This sequence joins TRBV10-3 and TRBJ2-7, with TRBD2 matching 12 bases. The CDR3 length is 17 residues. Per germline, CDR1 ENHRY and CDR2 SYGVKD. Unmatched junction bases numbered 4, after V lost 0 bases and J lost 1 base.

This chain links TRBV9 with TRBJ2-5; D is perhaps TRBD2 (6 bases). The germline gives CDR1 SGDLS, CDR2 YYNGEE. The V gene lost 0 bases and the J gene lost 4 bases, with 13 bases spanning the gap. This CDR3 spans 15 amino acids. The CDR3 DNA reads as TGTGCCAGCAGCGTAGAGGCACCGGGGGTAGAGACCCAGTACTTC. Its protein product is CASSVEAPGVETQYF.

The rearrangement uses TRBV7-9 and TRBJ1-4; D is uncertain. The CDR3 has 13 residues. V lost 6 bases and J lost 5, with 10 bases in between. Germline loops: CDR1 SEHNR, CDR2 FQNEAQ (reference sequence). In DNA form, the CDR3 reads TGTGCCAGCAGGACGAGGGAGAATGAAAAACTGTTTTTT. It is translated as CASRTRENEKLFF. Complete variable domain (other parts from reference TRBV7-9 and TRBJ1-4): DTGVSQNPRHKITKRGQNVTFRCDPISEHNRLYWYRQTLGQGPEFLTYFQNEAQLEKSRLLSDRFSAERPKGSFSTLEIQRTEQGDSAMYLCASRTRENEKLFFGSGTQLSVL.

The chain combines TRBV6-5 with TRBJ2-7; D is unclear. Germline V CDR1 and CDR2: MNHEY, SVGAGI. The CDR3 runs to 12 residues. V dropped 6 bases and J dropped 5 bases, with 11 bases sitting between them. The CDR3 sequence: CASSRGLDEQYF. The DNA for the CDR3 is TGTGCCAGCAGCCGAGGCCTCGACGAGCAGTACTTC.

The chain combines TRBV7-9 with TRBJ2-7; 11 positions match TRBD1. V dropped 6 bases and J dropped 0; count of bases not matched to a gene: 4. This CDR3 contains 15 residues. Germline lookup yields CDR1 SEHNR and CDR2 FQNEAQ (reference sequence). CDR3 in DNA: TGTGCCAGCAGTACCGGGACAGGGGGCTCCTACGAGCAGTACTTC. Residues: CASSTGTGGSYEQYF.

The chain uses TRBV23-1 and TRBJ1-1; D is perhaps TRBD1 (6 bases). TRBV23-1 is an ORF, and what it does is uncertain. CDR3 size: 15 residues. Trimming removed 0 bases from V and 5 bases from J, with 13 bases in between. The CDR3 sequence is CASSQSGGVWTEAFF. CDR3 in DNA: TGCGCCAGCAGTCAATCAGGGGGGGTTTGGACTGAAGCTTTCTTT.

The chain couples TRBV4-2 to TRBJ2-5; D perhaps matches TRBD2 (6 bases). The CDR3 sequence is 16 residues long. Germline CDR1 is LGHNA and CDR2 is YNFKEQ. V lost 1 base to trimming and J lost 2 bases, with 14 bases between them. The CDR3 DNA is TGTGCCAGCAGCCAAGGCTCGACTAGAACACAAGAGACCCAGTACTTC. Protein sequence: CASSQGSTRTQETQYF.

This rearrangement joins TRBV7-3 to TRBJ2-1; D is possibly TRBD2 (6 bases). This CDR3 contains 14 residues. V shed 4 bases and J shed 7 bases, with 14 bases lying between them. The V gene's germline CDR1 is SGHTA and CDR2 FQGTGA. CDR3 sequence reads: CASSSPGLSNEQFF. The CDR3 DNA reads TGTGCCAGCAGCTCACCGGGACTTTCAAATGAGCAGTTCTTC.

The V gene is TRBV5-6, the J gene TRBJ2-1; 8 bases are shared with TRBD1. V trimming: 4 bases; J trimming: 4 bases; junction bases outside the gene matches: 7. The length of the CDR3 is 15 residues. Germline CDR1 is SGHDT and CDR2 is YYEEEE. For the CDR3, the DNA is TGTGCCAGCAGCGGACCGGGACAGGAGTACAATGAGCAGTTCTTC. It yields the protein CASSGPGQEYNEQFF. Full variable domain (rest looked up from reference TRBV5-6 and TRBJ2-1): DAGVTQSPTHLIKTRGQQVTLRCSPKSGHDTVSWYQQALGQGPQFIFQYYEEEERQRGNFPDRFSGHQFPNYSSELNVNALLLGDSALYLCASSGPGQEYNEQFFGPGTRLTVL.

This rearrangement joins TRBV4-1 to TRBJ1-5; D gene uncertain. The germline V gene has CDR1 MGHRA and CDR2 YSYEKL. This CDR3 spans 15 amino acids. V was cut by 1 base and J by 1 base, with 8 bases left in between. This CDR3 is CASSQAGISNQPQHF. The CDR3 region has the DNA TGCGCCAGCAGCCAAGCCGGGATAAGCAATCAGCCCCAGCATTTT.

The genes are TRBV4-2 and TRBJ2-7; TRBD2 agrees at 8 bases. V gave up 0 bases and J gave up 1 base; unmatched junction bases: 5. This CDR3 is 16 amino acids long. Germline V CDR1 and CDR2: LGHNA, YNFKEQ. CDR3 sequence: CASSQESAGGSYEQYF. CDR3 nucleotides: TGTGCCAGCAGCCAAGAATCGGCGGGAGGTTCCTACGAGCAGTACTTC.

V gene TRBV5-4 combines with J gene TRBJ2-7; perhaps TRBD1 as D (5 bases). The CDR3 length is 12 residues. CDR1 and CDR2 (germline): SGHNT, YYREEE (reference sequence). V was cut by 4 bases and J by 5 bases, with 10 bases left in between. The CDR3 sequence: CASSPDSNEQYF. The CDR3 DNA sequence: TGTGCCAGCAGCCCCGACAGTAACGAGCAGTACTTC.

In regard to this clone: The sample carries other DNA sequences with the same CDR3. The rearrangement uses TRBV6-5 and TRBJ2-7; a possible D gene is TRBD2 (5 bases). CDR3 length: 14 amino acids. In germline, CDR1 is MNHEY, CDR2 SVGAGI. The V gene lost 0 bases and the J gene lost 1 base, with 7 bases spanning the gap. This CDR3 reads CASSYSPGSYEQYF. The CDR3 DNA reads TGTGCCAGCAGTTACTCGCCGGGATCCTACGAGCAGTACTTC.

The V call is TRBV11-2, the J call TRBJ1-2; D is ambiguous. Trimming removed 4 bases from V and 2 bases from J, with 14 bases in between. Per the germline V gene, CDR1 is SGHAT and CDR2 is FQNNGV. There are 15 residues in the CDR3. CDR3 sequence (DNA): TGTGCCAGCAGCTCCCTTAGAGAGGGCAACTATGGCTACACCTTC. It encodes CASSSLREGNYGYTF.

The chain has TRBV6-5 and TRBJ1-2; D unclear. V was cut by 2 bases and J by 1 base, with 5 bases left in between. This CDR3 is built from 13 residues. Germline loops: CDR1 MNHEY, CDR2 SVGAGI. The CDR3, as DNA: TGTGCCAGCAGTTACGACAATAACTATGGCTACACCTTC. It translates to CASSYDNNYGYTF.

The chain uses TRBV28 and TRBJ2-3; 8 bases map to TRBD1. The germline CDR1 and CDR2 sequences are MDHEN and SYDVKM. The CDR3 is made up of 16 amino acids. After removal of 5 bases from V and 2 bases from J, the junction contained 9 bases not matched to a gene. The CDR3 nucleotides read TGTGCCAGCAGTGAAACGGGGGACAGGCACACAGATACGCAGTATTTT. Translated, it gives CASSETGDRHTDTQYF. Together with reference TRBV28 and TRBJ2-3, the CDR3 gives the full variable domain: DVKVTQSSRYLVKRTGEKVFLECVQDMDHENMFWYRQDPGLGLRLIYFSYDVKMKEKGDIPEGYSVSREKKERFSLILESASTNQTSMYLCASSETGDRHTDTQYFGPGTRLTVL.

The chain is built from TRBV6-5 and TRBJ1-2; D possibly corresponds to TRBD1 (5 bases). The CDR3 has 13 residues. Germline CDR1 and CDR2: MNHEY and SVGAGI. V was cut by 8 bases and J by 0 bases, with 10 bases left in between. The CDR3 sequence: CASGLTANYGYTF. CDR3 bases: TGTGCCAGCGGATTGACAGCTAACTATGGCTACACCTTC.

J is TRBJ1-2 and V is TRBV5-4; possible D gene TRBD1, 6 bases. Trimming took 0 bases from V and 4 from J, leaving 13 bases between them. Per the germline V gene, CDR1 is SGHNT and CDR2 is YYREEE (reference sequence). CDR3 size: 15 residues. Here the CDR3 reads CASSLEGVAPYGYTF. CDR3 DNA: TGTGCCAGCAGCTTGGAGGGGGTGGCTCCCTATGGCTACACCTTC.

V usage is TRBV6-6 and J usage is TRBJ1-1; 7 positions match TRBD1. The junction had 4 bases not matched to a gene; V was cut back by 7 bases and J by 2 bases. The V gene's germline CDR1 is MNHNY and CDR2 SVGAGI (reference sequence). The CDR3 contains 13 residues. The CDR3 DNA is TGTGCCAGCACCCGGGACAGTAACACTGAAGCTTTCTTT. Amino acid sequence: CASTRDSNTEAFF.